This T cell receptor beta chain was sequenced for a study of blood T cell repertoires in COVID-19. Study as a whole: Italy, Spain and the United States were the sources of the convalescent and acute COVID-19 samples. T cells, B-cell-depleted T cells, or PBMCs provided the cDNA or gDNA that served as material.

Authors' methods: Estimates of nucleated cell counts were drawn from the amplification of reference gene primers. TCRdb keeps only in-frame clones here, not all; method: immunoSEQ multiplex PCR. V and J calls and clone size are given by that table; D and trimming were obtained from the DNA. The profile shows roughly 120,000 clones, around 82% of them singletons. Germline assignment: CDR1 MNHEY and CDR2 SVGAGI. This CDR3 has 15 amino acids. Worth noting for this clone: Sequence at one end of the junction differs from germline and may be a read error.

The chain employs TRBV6-5 and TRBJ2-7, with TRBD1 matching over 9 bases. Sequences were obtained from peripheral blood. The sequence was collected from a woman between 50 and 59 years old with acute or convalescent COVID-19. As DNA, the CDR3 is TGTGCCAGCAGGGGAATGACCTATTTGGGACAGGGCAATAACTTC. Translated, it gives CASRGMTYLGQGNNF.